This entry is about one TCR beta chain. The method was immunoSEQ multiplex PCR; TCRdb's version includes in-frame clones alone and lacks a portion of them. The sample has under 200,000 clones; roughly three quarters are singletons. This sample is drawn from a study of blood T cell repertoires in COVID-19. Across the study: Material from acute and convalescent COVID-19 was sourced from the United States, Italy and Spain.

Trimming removed 7 bases from V and 3 bases from J, with 13 bases in between. Per the germline V gene, CDR1 is SQVTM and CDR2 is ANQGSEA. This CDR3 has 13 amino acids. The sequenced sample consisted of peripheral blood. This clonotype originated in a man aged 55 to 70 with active or convalescent COVID-19. The chain is built from TRBV29-1 and TRBJ2-1; a possible D gene is TRBD1 (5 bases). The CDR3 sequence is CSARQGRYNEQFF. The DNA for the CDR3 is TGCAGCGCCCGCCAGGGCCGCTACAATGAGCAGTTCTTC.